The next 27 T cell receptor beta chains were all read from a single sample in a study of T cells in Graves' hyperthyroidism and ophthalmopathy. What was amplified from RNA transcripts were TCR beta CDR3 regions. The HTBI primer set drove a first-round RT-PCR of the TCR CDR3. TCRdb re-called the multiplex PCR reads with MiXCR, one entry per CDR3 protein. The sample holds 250,000 to 400,000 distinct CDR3 sequences, approximately 14% seen once. Specimen: blood. Receptors were obtained from a woman aged 35 to 49 with Graves' ophthalmopathy.

This clonotype has a count of ten or more. The chain recombines TRBV29-1 with TRBJ2-5; D unclear. This CDR3 comprises 12 residues. Trimming took 2 bases from V and 5 from J, leaving 9 bases between them. Per germline, CDR1 SQVTM and CDR2 ANQGSEA. In DNA form, the CDR3 reads TGCAGCGTTGAACGGCTGGGGGAGACCCAGTACTTC. This sequence encodes CSVERLGETQYF. The complete variable domain, with remaining parts taken from reference TRBV29-1 and TRBJ2-5, reads SAVISQKPSRDICQRGTSLTIQCQVDSQVTMMFWYRQQPGQSLTLIATANQGSEATYESGFVIDKFPISRPNLTFSTLTVSNMSPEDSSIYLCSVERLGETQYFGPGTRLLVL.

A remark on this clonotype: A much larger clone differs from this one at a single base, so this may be a read error. The chain employs TRBV6-2 or TRBV6-3 and TRBJ2-7; D remains unclear. The germline gives CDR1 MNHEY, CDR2 SVGEGT. The CDR3 has 15 residues. CDR3 loop: CASSPPGNPPYEQHF. CDR3 DNA: TGTGCCAGCAGTCCCCCCGGAAATCCCCCTTACGAGCAGCACTTC.

This clonotype was observed at least ten times. The chain joins TRBV6-1 to TRBJ1-6; D is undetermined. V lost 3 bases, J lost 7 bases, and 10 bases lay in between. Per the germline V gene, CDR1 is MNHNS and CDR2 is SASEGT. This CDR3 has 14 amino acids. The CDR3 protein is CASSDRATNSPLHF. For the CDR3, the DNA is TGTGCCAGCAGTGACCGGGCAACCAATTCACCCCTCCACTTT.

This clonotype has at least ten counts. CDR3 sequence reads: CASRPGGNQPQHF. The CDR3 coding sequence is TGTGCCAGCAGGCCAGGGGGCAATCAGCCCCAGCATTTT. The rearrangement links TRBV28 to TRBJ1-5, with D possibly TRBD1 on 6 matching bases. Trimming stripped 6 bases from V and 2 bases from J, with 8 bases between. Germline CDR1 and CDR2: MDHEN and SYDVKM. This CDR3 has 13 residues.

This clonotype occurred many times. This sequence joins TRBV2 and TRBJ2-4; 9 bases are a match to TRBD1. V lost 5 bases, J lost 3 bases, and 5 bases stayed unmatched. The germline V gene encodes CDR1 SNHLY and CDR2 FYNNEI. The CDR3 runs 15 residues. CDR3 residues: CASSRTGAGKNIQYF. The CDR3 DNA sequence: TGTGCCAGCAGTAGGACAGGGGCTGGCAAAAACATTCAGTACTTC.

The chain joins TRBV10-3 to TRBJ1-6; D gene unclear. The CDR3 spans 14 residues. The germline CDR1 and CDR2 sequences are ENHRY and SYGVKD. Trimming pared 4 bases from V and 4 bases from J, leaving 8 bases between. The CDR3 region is CAISGLAYNSPLHF. Written as DNA, the CDR3 is TGTGCCATCAGTGGGTTGGCTTATAATTCACCCCTCCACTTT.

This clonotype occurred many times. The V and J genes are TRBV12-3 or TRBV12-4 and TRBJ2-1; possibly TRBD1 for D (6 bases). The germline V and J ends were trimmed by 4 bases and 8 bases, with 18 bases remaining between them. The CDR3 length is 15 residues. The CDR3 DNA is TGTGCCAGCAGTTCTCAGGGGTCCCGGATAGATGAGCAGTTCTTC. It encodes CASSSQGSRIDEQFF.

This clonotype came up many times. The chain links TRBV28 to TRBJ1-5; D is unclear. The germline V gene encodes CDR1 MDHEN and CDR2 SYDVKM. CDR3 length equals 15 residues. Trimming removed 6 bases from V and 2 bases from J, with 14 bases in between. CDR3 in DNA: TGTGCCAGCAGCCAAGGAGGGTTTGGCAATCAGCCCCAGCATTTT. This codes for CASSQGGFGNQPQHF. Full variable domain (rest looked up from reference TRBV28 and TRBJ1-5): DVKVTQSSRYLVKRTGEKVFLECVQDMDHENMFWYRQDPGLGLRLIYFSYDVKMKEKGDIPEGYSVSREKKERFSLILESASTNQTSMYLCASSQGGFGNQPQHFGDGTRLSIL.

The V gene is TRBV6-1, the J gene TRBJ1-1; D is unresolved. CDR3 size: 15 residues. The germline V gene encodes CDR1 MNHNS and CDR2 SASEGT. With 6 bases removed from V and 1 base from J, the gap between germline ends came to 15 bases. CDR3 protein: CASSLARPGNTEAFF. Written as DNA, the CDR3 is TGTGCCAGCAGCCTCGCTCGGCCAGGGAACACTGAAGCTTTCTTT.

This clonotype was seen just once. This chain joins TRBV3-1 and TRBJ2-1; the D is unclear. The germline gives CDR1 LGHDT, CDR2 YNNKEL (reference sequence). The V and J ends lost 0 bases and 4 bases respectively, with 28 bases between them. The CDR3 loop spans 21 amino acids. Here the CDR3 reads CASSQDFSWEPSAPLYNEQFF. CDR3 in DNA: TGTGCCAGCAGCCAAGATTTCAGTTGGGAACCGAGCGCTCCTCTTTACAATGAGCAGTTCTTC.

The chain combines TRBV9 with TRBJ2-7; TRBD2 might be the D (7 bases). The V gene lost 4 bases and the J gene lost 3 bases, with 14 bases spanning the gap. CDR3 size: 14 residues. The germline CDR1 and CDR2 sequences are SGDLS and YYNGEE. CDR3 protein: CASSPGGGRYEQYF. The CDR3, as DNA: TGTGCCAGCAGCCCCGGCGGGGGCCGCTACGAGCAGTACTTC. Complete variable domain (other parts from reference TRBV9 and TRBJ2-7): DSGVTQTPKHLITATGQRVTLRCSPRSGDLSVYWYQQSLDQGLQFLIQYYNGEERAKGNILERFSAQQFPDLHSELNLSSLELGDSALYFCASSPGGGRYEQYFGPGTRLTVT.

This clonotype came up a few times. The chain recombines TRBV2 with TRBJ2-7, with D maybe TRBD1 (5 bases). The CDR3 loop spans 12 amino acids. The germline V gene encodes CDR1 SNHLY and CDR2 FYNNEI. Trimming took 7 bases from V and 1 from J, leaving 8 bases between them. The CDR3 DNA reads as TGTGCCAGCAATGCAGGGTCCTACGAGCAGTACTTC. The encoded protein is CASNAGSYEQYF.

The J gene is TRBJ2-1, the V gene TRBV13; perhaps TRBD2 as D (7 bases). The germline V gene has CDR1 PRHDT and CDR2 FYEKMQ (reference sequence). The CDR3 has 15 amino acids. V shed 5 bases and J shed 9 bases, with 20 bases lying between them. CDR3 protein: CASSDWGGAAGEQFF. The CDR3 coding sequence is TGTGCCAGCAGCGACTGGGGGGGGGCAGCTGGTGAGCAGTTCTTC.

The chain has TRBV29-1 and TRBJ1-2, with D perhaps matching TRBD1 (5 bases). Germline CDR1 SQVTM, CDR2 ANQGSEA. Between the trimmed V and J ends, which lost 6 bases and 8 bases, there was a span of 13 bases. This CDR3 comprises 11 residues. The CDR3 nucleotides read TGCAGCGTGAGGACGTGGACAGGCTACACCTTC. Translating it yields CSVRTWTGYTF. The entire variable domain, with the rest obtained from reference TRBV29-1 and TRBJ1-2, is as follows: SAVISQKPSRDICQRGTSLTIQCQVDSQVTMMFWYRQQPGQSLTLIATANQGSEATYESGFVIDKFPISRPNLTFSTLTVSNMSPEDSSIYLCSVRTWTGYTFGSGTRLTVV.

This clonotype was seen a few times. The chain combines TRBV28 with TRBJ1-4, with 7 bases matching TRBD1. V was clipped by 11 bases and J by 5 bases; unmatched bases: 8. In germline, CDR1 is MDHEN, CDR2 SYDVKM. CDR3 length: 13 amino acids. The CDR3 DNA reads TGTGCCTGGGGGGACAGCCTGAATGAAAAACTGTTTTTT. This codes for CAWGDSLNEKLFF.

This CDR3 is CASSISASGINEQFF. The CDR3 bases are TGTGCCAGTAGTATCTCGGCTAGCGGGATAAATGAGCAGTTCTTC. The chain has TRBV19 and TRBJ2-1, with 9 nucleotides matching TRBD2. Germline-derived CDR1 and CDR2 are LNHDA and SQIVND (reference sequence). The CDR3 covers 15 residues. V shed 3 bases and J 7 bases; nucleotides not matched to a gene: 7.

To note about this clonotype: A read error is possible here, since a much larger clone lies one base away. The chain employs TRBV7-9 and TRBJ2-5; D uncertain. The V gene lost 1 base and the J gene lost 5 bases, with 5 bases spanning the gap. Looked up from germline, CDR1 is SEHNR and CDR2 is FQNEAQ (reference sequence). The CDR3 is made up of 12 amino acids. CDR3: CASSLESETQYF. The CDR3 bases are TGTGCCAGCAGCTTAGAATCGGAGACCCAGTACTTC.

This clonotype has at least ten counts. The gene calls are TRBV12-3 or TRBV12-4 and TRBJ1-5, with D possibly being TRBD1 (6 bases). This CDR3 comprises 17 residues. With 2 bases removed from V and 4 bases from J, the gap between germline ends came to 18 bases. The CDR3 DNA reads as TGTGCCAGCAGTTTAAAGACTCAACAGGGTCTAAATCAGCCCCAGCATTTT. It yields the protein CASSLKTQQGLNQPQHF.

This clonotype occurred many times. This sequence joins TRBV5-1 and TRBJ2-3; possible D gene TRBD2, 6 bases. V gave up 4 bases and J gave up 0 bases, with 12 bases separating them. This CDR3 spans 15 amino acids. Germline V lookup: CDR1 SGHRS, CDR2 YFSETQ. DNA of the CDR3: TGCGCCAGCAGCGGGAGGCGGGGAAGCACAGATACGCAGTATTTT. Protein: CASSGRRGSTDTQYF.

This clonotype was counted ten times or more. V usage is TRBV3-1 and J usage is TRBJ1-2; D possibly corresponds to TRBD1 (5 bases). The germline V gene encodes CDR1 LGHDT and CDR2 YNNKEL (reference sequence). With 2 bases removed from V and 8 bases from J, the gap between germline ends came to 12 bases. The CDR3 spans 13 residues. Here the CDR3 reads CASSQTSGNGYTF. Here the CDR3 DNA reads TGTGCCAGCAGCCAAACTTCAGGGAACGGCTACACCTTC.

As concerns this clonotype: Sequence at one end of the junction differs from germline and may be a read error. This rearrangement joins TRBV20-1 to TRBJ2-7; 11 nucleotides agree with TRBD2. Germline V gives CDR1 DFQATT, CDR2 SNEGSKA (reference sequence). The CDR3 loop spans 17 amino acids. CDR3 bases: TGCGGTGCTAGAGAAGTTTTAGCGGGAGGGTTAAGGTACGAGCAGTACTTC. Translating it yields CGAREVLAGGLRYEQYF.

A word on this clonotype: A much larger clone is a single base away; this may be a read error. The V gene is TRBV20-1, the J gene TRBJ2-3; 7 bases line up with TRBD2. The germline gives CDR1 DFQATT, CDR2 SNEGSKA (reference sequence). The CDR3 extends over 14 amino acids. The DNA of the CDR3 is TGCAGCATCGTCGGGGGAGGGGAAGCAGATACGCAGTATTTT. Protein sequence: CSIVGGGEADTQYF.

The gene calls are TRBV5-1 and TRBJ2-4; 11 bases map to TRBD2. CDR1 and CDR2 (germline): SGHRS, YFSETQ. V lost 4 bases to trimming and J lost 6 bases; unmatched junction nucleotides: 15. The CDR3 loop spans 18 amino acids. The CDR3 sequence: CASSPSLAGGSFRNIQYF. CDR3 coding DNA: TGCGCCAGCAGCCCCAGCCTAGCGGGGGGATCTTTTAGAAACATTCAGTACTTC.

This clonotype occurred many times. This chain uses TRBV11-3 with TRBJ2-1; TRBD2 aligns across 8 bases. This CDR3 is 14 amino acids long. The J segment lost 8 bases and the V segment lost 4 bases, leaving 7 bases of the junction unmatched. Germline assignment: CDR1 SGHNT and CDR2 YENEEA. In DNA form, the CDR3 reads TGTGCCAGCAGCTCGGGGGGGGAGGCACATGAGCAGTTCTTC. This encodes CASSSGGEAHEQFF. The full variable domain, rest sourced from reference TRBV11-3 and TRBJ2-1, is EAGVVQSPRYKIIEKKQPVAFWCNPISGHNTLYWYLQNLGQGPELLIRYENEEAVDDSQLPKDRFSAERLKGVDSTLKIQPAELGDSAVYLCASSSGGEAHEQFFGPGTRLTVL.

The chain employs TRBV3-1 and TRBJ1-5; perhaps TRBD1 as D (5 bases). With 2 bases removed from V and 1 base from J, the gap between germline ends came to 6 bases. CDR3 length: 14 amino acids. The V gene's germline CDR1 is LGHDT and CDR2 YNNKEL (reference sequence). The chain's CDR3 is CASSQRGSNQPQHF. The CDR3, as DNA: TGTGCCAGCAGCCAACGGGGGAGCAATCAGCCCCAGCATTTT. The full variable domain, its missing parts supplied by reference TRBV3-1 and TRBJ1-5, is DTAVSQTPKYLVTQMGNDKSIKCEQNLGHDTMYWYKQDSKKFLKIMFSYNNKELIINETVPNRFSPKSPDKAHLNLHINSLELGDSAVYFCASSQRGSNQPQHFGDGTRLSIL.

This clonotype has more than one count but fewer than ten. CDR3 loop: CASSRRDLVEAGELFF. The CDR3 DNA follows: TGCGCCAGCAGCCGGAGAGACCTGGTCGAGGCCGGGGAGCTGTTTTTT. The chain is built from TRBV4-1 and TRBJ2-2; D unresolved. The germline V gene has CDR1 MGHRA and CDR2 YSYEKL. CDR3 size: 16 residues. V dropped 4 bases and J dropped 6 bases, with 18 bases sitting between them.

This rearrangement joins TRBV30 to TRBJ1-3; D is unclear. Germline CDR1 reads GTSNPN; CDR2 reads SVGIG (reference sequence). The CDR3 runs 13 residues. Trimming took 2 bases from V and 0 from J, leaving 5 bases between them. The DNA of the CDR3 is TGTGCCTGGAGTCCGATCTCTGGAAACACCATATATTTT. Encoded protein: CAWSPISGNTIYF.